These 12 T cell receptor beta chains came from one sample sequenced in a study of T cell responses to AZD1222 COVID-19 vaccine. Libraries were prepared by immunoSEQ multiplex PCR; TCRdb keeps only in-frame clonotypes and omits some of them. Of 89,000 or so clones in the sample, 75% to 95% were seen once. This specimen was peripheral blood, taken 28 days after the second AZD1222 dose. The receptors were gathered from an adult who received the AZD1222 COVID-19 vaccine.

The chain has TRBV7-2 and TRBJ2-1; TRBD2 aligns across 7 bases. This CDR3 is built from 14 residues. The V gene end was trimmed by 5 bases and the J gene end by 7 bases; junction bases not matched to a gene: 8. Germline values: CDR1 SGHTA, CDR2 FQGNSA. The CDR3 nucleotides read TGTGCCAGCAGCCCAGATACCGGGAGGAATGAGCAGTTCTTC. Protein sequence: CASSPDTGRNEQFF. The full variable domain, completed using reference TRBV7-2 and TRBJ2-1, is GAGVSQSPSNKVTEKGKDVELRCDPISGHTALYWYRQSLGQGLEFLIYFQGNSAPDKSGLPSDRFSAERTGGSVSTLTIQRTQQEDSAVYLCASSPDTGRNEQFFGPGTRLTVL.

This sequence joins TRBV29-1 and TRBJ2-1; TRBD1 aligns across 7 bases. The CDR3 is made up of 16 amino acids. With 5 bases clipped from V and 0 bases from J, the junction kept 10 bases outside the gene matches. CDR1 SQVTM and CDR2 ANQGSEA come from the germline V gene. The CDR3 here is CSVPLSPGGSYNEQFF. The CDR3 region has the DNA TGCAGCGTTCCTCTGTCGCCAGGGGGCTCCTACAATGAGCAGTTCTTC.

This clone has only one observation. This chain links TRBV15 with TRBJ2-4; tentatively, D is TRBD1 or TRBD2 (6 bases each). This CDR3 is 19 amino acids long. Trimming removed 5 bases at V and 0 bases at J, with 23 bases between. The germline V gene encodes CDR1 LNHNV and CDR2 YYDKDF (reference sequence). CDR3 loop: CATSLHRGPLSLAKNIQYF. The DNA of the CDR3 is TGTGCCACCAGCCTTCACCGGGGGCCTCTATCCTTAGCCAAAAACATTCAGTACTTC.

This chain uses TRBV7-2 with TRBJ2-3; TRBD2 is a possible D gene (6 bases). With 4 bases removed from V and 0 bases from J, the gap between germline ends came to 17 bases. The CDR3 loop spans 17 amino acids. The germline gives CDR1 SGHTA, CDR2 FQGNSA. The CDR3 is CASSSSVAGPSTDTQYF. The CDR3 region has the DNA TGTGCCAGCAGCTCTAGCGTGGCGGGCCCTAGCACAGATACGCAGTATTTT. Using reference TRBV7-2 and TRBJ2-3 for the parts outside the CDR3, the full variable domain is GAGVSQSPSNKVTEKGKDVELRCDPISGHTALYWYRQSLGQGLEFLIYFQGNSAPDKSGLPSDRFSAERTGGSVSTLTIQRTQQEDSAVYLCASSSSVAGPSTDTQYFGPGTRLTVL.

This clone is categorized as medium-sized (0.01 to 0.1%). The rearrangement links TRBV6-5 to TRBJ2-2; a weak D match, TRBD2 (5 bases). The length of the CDR3 is 15 residues. In germline, CDR1 is MNHEY, CDR2 SVGAGI. V dropped 0 bases and J dropped 2 bases, with 7 bases sitting between them. In DNA form, the CDR3 reads TGTGCCAGCAGTTACTCCCGGGATAACACCGGGGAGCTGTTTTTT. This sequence encodes CASSYSRDNTGELFF.

The V call is TRBV12-3 or TRBV12-4, the J call TRBJ1-1; D gene uncertain. Trimming left V 5 bases short and J 1 base short, with 8 bases between. This CDR3 is 13 amino acids long. The CDR3 coding sequence is TGTGCCAGCAGTGGGGTCCCGAACACTGAAGCTTTCTTT. Amino acids: CASSGVPNTEAFF.

This clone was observed a handful of times. This CDR3 reads CASSPELAGNNEQFF. In DNA form, the CDR3 reads TGTGCCAGCAGCCCCGAGCTAGCGGGGAACAATGAGCAGTTCTTC. The chain is built from TRBV5-5 and TRBJ2-1, with 9 nucleotides matching TRBD2. With V trimmed by 4 bases and J by 5 bases, 7 bases remained unmatched. Germline CDR1 is SGHKS and CDR2 is YYEKEE (reference sequence). The CDR3 spans 15 residues.

This sequence joins TRBV27 and TRBJ2-7, with 14 bases that match TRBD2. V gave up 6 bases and J gave up 4 bases; unmatched junction bases: 5. The germline CDR1 and CDR2 sequences are MNHEY and SMNVEV (reference sequence). This CDR3 spans 15 amino acids. The CDR3 DNA is TGTGCCAGCAGCTTGGGGACTAGCGGGAGTTACGAGCAGTACTTC. This translates into CASSLGTSGSYEQYF.

This chain joins TRBV5-4 and TRBJ1-1, with TRBD1 identical over 10 bases. The CDR3 spans 14 residues. V lost 4 bases, J lost 6 bases, and 6 bases stayed unmatched. Looked up from germline, CDR1 is SGHNT and CDR2 is YYREEE (reference sequence). The chain's CDR3 is CASSHRDRGPEAFF. Here the CDR3 DNA reads TGTGCCAGCAGCCATCGGGACAGGGGCCCTGAAGCTTTCTTT.

The chain links TRBV19 to TRBJ1-6; D gene ambiguous. The CDR3 consists of 12 residues. The germline V and J ends were trimmed by 4 bases and 7 bases, with 5 bases remaining between them. Per germline, CDR1 LNHDA and CDR2 SQIVND (reference sequence). CDR3 amino acids: CASSSRNSPLHF. CDR3 nucleotides: TGTGCCAGTAGTAGCAGGAATTCACCCCTCCACTTT.

This chain links TRBV28 with TRBJ1-1; D remains unclear. Germline V gives CDR1 MDHEN, CDR2 SYDVKM. V was shortened by 3 bases and J by 4 bases, with 6 bases between the two germline ends. The CDR3 runs 12 residues. CDR3 in amino acids: CASSFFSTEAFF. Here the CDR3 DNA reads TGTGCCAGCAGTTTTTTCAGCACTGAAGCTTTCTTT. Full variable domain (missing parts from reference TRBV28 and TRBJ1-1): DVKVTQSSRYLVKRTGEKVFLECVQDMDHENMFWYRQDPGLGLRLIYFSYDVKMKEKGDIPEGYSVSREKKERFSLILESASTNQTSMYLCASSFFSTEAFFGQGTRLTVV.

J is TRBJ2-7 and V is TRBV6-5; 7 nucleotides match TRBD2. The CDR3 has 15 residues. V was clipped by 2 bases and J by 2 bases; unmatched bases: 6. Germline V gives CDR1 MNHEY, CDR2 SVGAGI. The CDR3 here is CASSYKAGAAYEQYF. CDR3 DNA: TGTGCCAGCAGTTACAAGGCGGGAGCCGCCTACGAGCAGTACTTC.